Each of the 13 T cell receptor beta chains below was sequenced from the same sample in a study of blood T cell repertoires in COVID-19. Using immunoSEQ multiplex PCR, the repertoire was profiled, and TCRdb retains in-frame clones only, with some absent. The sample lists under 300,000 clones, approximately 80% occurring once. The sequenced sample consisted of peripheral blood. The receptors here all came from a woman between 40 and 55 years old with active or convalescent COVID-19.

The V and J genes are TRBV7-2 and TRBJ1-2; tentatively, D is TRBD1 (6 bases). Trimming took 1 base from V and 3 from J, leaving 12 bases between them. Looked up from germline, CDR1 is SGHTA and CDR2 is FQGNSA. The CDR3 runs to 15 residues. The CDR3: CASSLGTDVYYGYTF. CDR3 coding DNA: TGTGCCAGCAGCTTAGGGACAGATGTTTACTATGGCTACACCTTC.

In this sample, this clone turned up once. V usage is TRBV10-3 and J usage is TRBJ2-7; 10 nucleotides agree with TRBD1. Germline loops: CDR1 ENHRY, CDR2 SYGVKD. The CDR3 sequence is 15 residues long. V lost 4 bases and J lost 3; bases outside the gene matches: 6. The CDR3, as DNA: TGTGCCATCAGTGGTGGGACAGGGGTTAACTACGAGCAGTACTTC. This codes for CAISGGTGVNYEQYF.

V gene TRBV3-1 (or the pseudogene TRBV3-2) combines with J gene TRBJ1-6; D is uncertain. The CDR3 spans 16 residues. CDR1 is LGHDT and CDR2 is YNNKEL in the germline V gene (reference sequence). The V and J ends lost 3 bases and 10 bases respectively, with 19 bases between them. The CDR3 here is CASSQPGVRRESPLHF. The CDR3 region has the DNA TGTGCCAGCAGCCAGCCCGGGGTCAGGAGGGAATCACCCCTCCACTTT.

This sequence joins TRBV6-1 and TRBJ2-2, with 7 bases that match TRBD1. This CDR3 region has 19 residues. V lost 4 bases to trimming and J lost 0 bases; unmatched junction nucleotides: 14. CDR1 is MNHNS and CDR2 is SASEGT in the germline V gene. This CDR3 reads CASSGSSPLTGANTGELFF. The CDR3 DNA reads as TGTGCCAGCAGTGGCTCCTCTCCTCTTACAGGGGCGAACACCGGGGAGCTGTTTTTT.

This clone came up a few times. The chain combines TRBV5-1 with TRBJ1-2; 9 nucleotides align to TRBD1. V was pared by 4 bases and J by 6 bases, with 10 bases of the junction left unmatched. The germline V gene has CDR1 SGHRS and CDR2 YFSETQ. This CDR3 has 15 residues. The CDR3 loop is CASSTSGTGIDGYTF. In nucleotides, the CDR3 is TGCGCCAGCAGCACGAGTGGGACAGGGATTGATGGCTACACCTTC.

This clone was picked up a small number of times. The chain joins TRBV6-4 to TRBJ2-6, with 7 bases aligning to TRBD1. The CDR3 runs to 17 residues. Trimming cost V 5 bases and J 1 base; bases outside gene matches: 8. Germline CDR1 reads MRHNA; CDR2 reads SNTAGT. The CDR3 coding sequence is TGTGCCAGCAGTCCTACAGGGGAAGGATCTGGGGCCAACGTCCTGACTTTC. Translated: CASSPTGEGSGANVLTF.

V and J are TRBV7-9 and TRBJ2-3, with 8 bases identical to TRBD1. Germline V gene sequence: CDR1 SEHNR, CDR2 FQNEAQ (reference sequence). Losses at the gene ends were 5 bases for V and 2 bases for J; bases not matched to a gene: 6. The CDR3 length is 15 residues. CDR3 sequence: CASSLDRGTTDTQYF. In DNA form, the CDR3 reads TGTGCCAGCAGCCTCGACAGGGGAACCACAGATACGCAGTATTTT. Looking up the rest from reference TRBV7-9 and TRBJ2-3 gives the full variable domain: DTGVSQNPRHKITKRGQNVTFRCDPISEHNRLYWYRQTLGQGPEFLTYFQNEAQLEKSRLLSDRFSAERPKGSFSTLEIQRTEQGDSAMYLCASSLDRGTTDTQYFGPGTRLTVL.

With respect to this clone: At one end, the junction sequence differs from germline, possibly due to a read error. V gene TRBV7-7 combines with J gene TRBJ2-1; TRBD1 is a possible D gene (6 bases). The CDR3 sequence is 16 residues long. Germline V gives CDR1 SSHAT, CDR2 FNYEAQ (reference sequence). CDR3 region: CASSRGTPEEYNEQFF. The CDR3 DNA reads as TGTGCTAGCAGCCGAGGGACACCCGAAGAATACAATGAGCAGTTCTTC.

This clone was picked up many times. CDR3 in DNA: TGCGCCAGCAGCGCCGACAGGGGCCCGAACACCGGGGAGCTGTTTTTT. Protein sequence: CASSADRGPNTGELFF. The V gene is TRBV10-2, the J gene TRBJ2-2; TRBD1 matches at 8 bases. Germline loops: CDR1 WSHSY, CDR2 SAAADI. Unmatched junction bases numbered 6, after V lost 6 bases and J lost 0 bases. This CDR3 contains 16 residues.

This clone was observed a single time. This chain joins TRBV19 and TRBJ2-3, with D possibly being TRBD2 (6 bases). The V end lost 4 bases, the J end lost 1 base, and 15 bases lay between the germline ends. Germline CDR1 LNHDA, CDR2 SQIVND (reference sequence). The CDR3 is made up of 16 amino acids. CDR3 DNA sequence: TGTGCCAGTAGTACGGCTGGCGGGGTCGGCACAGATACGCAGTATTTT. As protein: CASSTAGGVGTDTQYF.

With respect to this clone: The sample contains more than one DNA sequence encoding this CDR3. The V call is TRBV5-1, the J call TRBJ1-3, with a possible D match to TRBD1 (6 bases). The germline V gene encodes CDR1 SGHRS and CDR2 YFSETQ. CDR3 length: 14 residues. V was trimmed by 4 bases and J by 0 bases, leaving 8 bases between them. The CDR3 nucleotides are TGCGCCAGCAGCCAGGGGAGCTCTGGAAACACCATATATTTT. It yields the protein CASSQGSSGNTIYF.

V and J are TRBV5-1 and TRBJ2-7; 8 bases agree with TRBD1. The CDR3 loop spans 14 amino acids. Germline V CDR1 and CDR2: SGHRS, YFSETQ. Losses at the gene ends were 2 bases for V and 4 bases for J; bases not matched to a gene: 5. Here the CDR3 DNA reads TGCGCCAGCAGCTTCCAGGGGGCTGCTTACGAGCAGTACTTC. Translation: CASSFQGAAYEQYF.

The gene calls are TRBV9 and TRBJ1-1, with 9 bases matching TRBD1. V was pared by 4 bases and J by 3 bases, with 4 bases of the junction left unmatched. CDR1 SGDLS and CDR2 YYNGEE come from the germline V gene. CDR3 length: 14 residues. CDR3 residues: CASSSRDRDTEAFF. The CDR3 coding sequence is TGTGCCAGCAGCTCCCGGGACAGGGACACTGAAGCTTTCTTT.